This T cell receptor beta chain originates from a study of technical replicates of blood from a few donors. Produced via immunoSEQ multiplex PCR; TCRdb's table is partial and in-frame only. The table lists under 85,000 clones, around 94% of them singletons. Germline V gene sequence: CDR1 SGDLS, CDR2 YYNGEE. V was clipped by 4 bases and J by 3 bases; unmatched bases: 6. CDR3 length: 15 amino acids. This TCR was recovered from a human donor in good health. The source material was T cells isolated from PBMCs. The chain links TRBV9 to TRBJ2-7, with 11 bases fitting TRBD2. The CDR3 region is CASSLTSGGFYEQYF. DNA for the CDR3: TGTGCCAGCAGCCTCACTAGCGGGGGTTTCTACGAGCAGTACTTC. Full variable domain (rest looked up from reference TRBV9 and TRBJ2-7): DSGVTQTPKHLITATGQRVTLRCSPRSGDLSVYWYQQSLDQGLQFLIQYYNGEERAKGNILERFSAQQFPDLHSELNLSSLELGDSALYFCASSLTSGGFYEQYFGPGTRLTVT.